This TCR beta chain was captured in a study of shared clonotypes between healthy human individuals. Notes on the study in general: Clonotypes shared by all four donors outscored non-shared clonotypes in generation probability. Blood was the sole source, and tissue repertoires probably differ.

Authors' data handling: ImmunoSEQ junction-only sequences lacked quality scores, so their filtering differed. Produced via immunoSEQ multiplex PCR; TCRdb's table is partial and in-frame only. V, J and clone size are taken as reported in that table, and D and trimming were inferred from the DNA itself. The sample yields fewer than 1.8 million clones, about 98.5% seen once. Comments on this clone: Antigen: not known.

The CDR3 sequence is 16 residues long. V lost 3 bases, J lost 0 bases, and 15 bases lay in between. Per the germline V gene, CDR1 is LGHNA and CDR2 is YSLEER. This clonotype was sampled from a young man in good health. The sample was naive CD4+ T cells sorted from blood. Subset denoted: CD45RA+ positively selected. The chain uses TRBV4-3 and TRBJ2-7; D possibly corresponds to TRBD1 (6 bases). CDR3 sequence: CASSQDERGNSYEQYF. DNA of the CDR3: TGCGCCAGCAGCCAGGACGAGAGGGGGAACTCCTACGAGCAGTACTTC.